One sample yielded the 28 T cell receptor beta chains listed below, sequenced in a study of lymphopenia after photon versus proton radiotherapy. Produced via immunoSEQ multiplex PCR; TCRdb's table is partial and in-frame only. Of roughly 30,000 clones listed, about 87% are singletons. The sample in question was peripheral blood, obtained from a patient treated with proton-based radiotherapy. Source of these receptors: a woman in her sixties with cholangiocarcinoma. Some clones in this sample may be carry-over from other donors' samples.

V and J are TRBV6-5 and TRBJ1-6; D remains ambiguous. The CDR3 consists of 15 residues. Germline-derived CDR1 and CDR2 are MNHEY and SVGAGI. Trimming removed 0 bases from V and 10 bases from J, with 13 bases in between. The CDR3 loop is CASSYSNRLRSPLHF. The CDR3 DNA is TGTGCCAGCAGTTACTCGAACAGACTTCGCTCACCCCTCCACTTT.

This clone was counted once. The chain couples TRBV10-3 to TRBJ2-1, with a possible D match to TRBD2 (6 bases). CDR1 is ENHRY, CDR2 SYGVKD, per germline. V gave up 3 bases and J gave up 7 bases, with 16 bases separating them. The CDR3 extends over 15 amino acids. Here the CDR3 reads CAISDGRGATNEQFF. DNA for the CDR3: TGTGCCATCAGTGATGGTCGCGGGGCGACTAATGAGCAGTTCTTC.

This clone was observed a handful of times. The V gene is TRBV7-6, the J gene TRBJ1-1; D is perhaps TRBD1 (5 bases). CDR1 SGHVS and CDR2 FNYEAQ come from the germline V gene. V lost 0 bases and J lost 5, with 13 bases in between. The CDR3 covers 15 residues. DNA of the CDR3: TGTGCCAGCAGCTTAGCGACGGGGGGGAGTACTGAAGCTTTCTTT. This gives the protein CASSLATGGSTEAFF.

This chain joins TRBV9 and TRBJ2-3; possible D gene TRBD1, 6 bases. There are 16 residues in the CDR3. Germline lookup yields CDR1 SGDLS and CDR2 YYNGEE. Trimming pared 6 bases from V and 2 bases from J, leaving 19 bases between. CDR3 DNA: TGTGCCAGCACCGAAGACAGGTCCCTCCCCACAGATACGCAGTATTTT. Translating gives CASTEDRSLPTDTQYF.

CDR3 bases: TGTGCCAGCAGCAAGACTAGCGGGGGGTACAATGAGCAGTTCTTC. Translated, it gives CASSKTSGGYNEQFF. The rearrangement joins TRBV7-3 to TRBJ2-1, with 13 bases identical to TRBD2. The germline V gene encodes CDR1 SGHTA and CDR2 FQGTGA. The V gene end was trimmed by 5 bases and the J gene end by 4 bases; junction bases not matched to a gene: 2. The CDR3 is 15 amino acids.

The chain uses TRBV27 and TRBJ1-1, with 7 bases matching TRBD1. Germline trimming cut 7 bases from V and 4 bases from J; bases unmatched to any gene: 6. Germline V gene data show CDR1 as MNHEY and CDR2 as SMNVEV (reference sequence). This CDR3 contains 13 residues. As DNA, the CDR3 is TGTGCCAGCACTTCAAAGGGGGCCACTGAAGCTTTCTTT. Protein sequence: CASTSKGATEAFF.

The chain uses TRBV7-9 and TRBJ1-3; 7 nucleotides align to TRBD1. The CDR3 consists of 18 residues. Unmatched junction bases numbered 8, after V lost 0 bases and J lost 0 bases. CDR1 and CDR2 from the germline V gene are SEHNR and FQNEAQ (reference sequence). CDR3 in amino acids: CASSLALGQPHSGNTIYF. Written as DNA, the CDR3 is TGTGCCAGCAGCTTAGCGTTGGGACAGCCACACTCTGGAAACACCATATATTTT.

The J gene is TRBJ2-7, the V gene TRBV19; D remains ambiguous. Germline V gene lookup returns CDR1 LNHDA and CDR2 SQIVND (reference sequence). V shed 3 bases and J shed 6 bases, with 12 bases lying between them. The CDR3 covers 13 residues. In DNA form, the CDR3 reads TGTGCCAGTAGTATGGTGGGGTCTGGCGAGCAGTACTTC. Amino acids: CASSMVGSGEQYF.

The rearrangement uses TRBV7-3 and TRBJ1-2, with unresolved D. Germline CDR1 and CDR2: SGHTA and FQGTGA. The CDR3 is 14 residues long. Trimming took 3 bases from V and 1 from J, leaving 9 bases between them. This chain's CDR3 is CASSLGPGNYGYTF. The CDR3 coding sequence is TGTGCCAGCAGCTTGGGCCCTGGTAACTATGGCTACACCTTC.

The CDR3 bases are TGTGCCAGCTCACCACGGGATCTGGGCAGCACTGGAAACACCATATATTTT. Encoded protein: CASSPRDLGSTGNTIYF. This chain joins TRBV18 and TRBJ1-3; no clear D gene. V lost 1 base, J lost 2 bases, and 15 bases lay in between. The CDR3 extends over 17 amino acids. Germline assignment: CDR1 KGHSH and CDR2 LQKENI.

V usage is TRBV5-8 and J usage is TRBJ2-2; the match to TRBD1 covers 11 bases. CDR3 length: 16 residues. The ends lost 1 base at V and 7 bases at J; junction bases unmatched: 6. Germline CDR1 is SGHTS and CDR2 is YDEGEE. The CDR3 DNA sequence: TGTGCCAGCAGCTTGACCGGACAGGGGGCTGGCGGGGAGCTGTTTTTT. Translating it yields CASSLTGQGAGGELFF.

The chain carries TRBV29-1 and TRBJ2-5; D is ambiguous. The CDR3 spans 12 residues. Deletions cut 4 bases from V and 7 bases from J, with 13 bases between. Germline-derived CDR1 and CDR2 are SQVTM and ANQGSEA. The CDR3 DNA is TGCAGCGTTGGGATCTCGGTGGGGACCCAGTACTTC. Protein sequence: CSVGISVGTQYF.

The chain recombines TRBV4-1 with TRBJ2-7, with 8 bases aligning to TRBD1. V lost 4 bases and J lost 7; bases outside the gene matches: 12. Germline CDR1 and CDR2: MGHRA and YSYEKL. This CDR3 is 15 amino acids long. The CDR3: CASSRPGTGEREQYF. The CDR3 nucleotides are TGCGCCAGCAGCCGCCCCGGGACAGGCGAAAGGGAGCAGTACTTC.

The chain combines TRBV2 with TRBJ1-2; D not resolved. Germline loops: CDR1 SNHLY, CDR2 FYNNEI. V was cut by 4 bases and J by 8 bases, with 20 bases left in between. The CDR3 has 15 residues. The CDR3 DNA reads TGTGCCAGCAGTGGAGGACGGGGAATCGCGCGCGGCTACACCTTC. Its protein is CASSGGRGIARGYTF.

The rearrangement joins TRBV20-1 to TRBJ2-7, with no clear D. CDR1 is DFQATT, CDR2 SNEGSKA, per germline (reference sequence). The V gene lost 5 bases and the J gene lost 6 bases, with 8 bases spanning the gap. CDR3 length: 10 amino acids. The CDR3 DNA follows: TGCAGTGCTTGGACCGGCGAGCAGTACTTC. Amino acids: CSAWTGEQYF.

V and J are TRBV5-4 and TRBJ2-1; D perhaps matches TRBD2 (6 bases). V lost 0 bases and J lost 6, with 16 bases in between. CDR1 is SGHNT, CDR2 YYREEE, per germline (reference sequence). This CDR3 has 16 residues. This chain's CDR3 is CASSLAKIAGSNEQFF. DNA for the CDR3: TGTGCCAGCAGCTTGGCAAAAATTGCGGGGAGCAATGAGCAGTTCTTC.

This chain joins TRBV10-1 and TRBJ2-2; no firm D call. With 2 bases removed from V and 0 bases from J, the gap between germline ends came to 10 bases. The CDR3 sequence is 16 residues long. Germline-derived CDR1 and CDR2 are WNHNN and SYGVQD (reference sequence). The DNA of the CDR3 is TGCGCCAGCAGTGAGGGGCCAAGCGCGAACACCGGGGAGCTGTTTTTT. It encodes CASSEGPSANTGELFF.

The chain links TRBV9 to TRBJ2-2; D may be TRBD1 (5 bases). CDR3 size: 13 residues. The germline gives CDR1 SGDLS, CDR2 YYNGEE. Trimming took off 2 bases at V and 10 bases at J, with 12 bases between the two ends. CDR3: CASSVNVGQELFF. Here the CDR3 DNA reads TGTGCCAGCAGCGTCAACGTGGGGCAGGAGCTGTTTTTT.

J is TRBJ2-1 and V is TRBV20-1; tentative D call: TRBD1 (6 bases). CDR1 and CDR2 (germline): DFQATT, SNEGSKA (reference sequence). The CDR3 extends over 11 amino acids. The CDR3 DNA sequence: TGCAGCACCAGCAGGGGTGGGGAGCAGTTCTTC. Its translation is CSTSRGGEQFF.

The chain is built from TRBV7-8 and TRBJ1-3; D is unresolved. The CDR3 is 13 amino acids. Germline V gene lookup returns CDR1 SGHVS and CDR2 FQNEAQ. With 4 bases removed from V and 1 base from J, the gap between germline ends came to 5 bases. In DNA form, the CDR3 reads TGTGCCAGCAGCTCTGGATCTGGAAACACCATATATTTT. Residues: CASSSGSGNTIYF.

The rearrangement uses TRBV7-2 and TRBJ2-7; maybe TRBD2 (5 bases). V lost 1 base, J lost 5 bases, and 18 bases lay in between. Germline V CDR1 and CDR2: SGHTA, FQGNSA. This CDR3 has 16 amino acids. This chain's CDR3 is CASSLGPSGSRNEQYF. In DNA, the CDR3 is TGTGCCAGCAGCTTAGGTCCTAGTGGGAGCAGGAACGAGCAGTACTTC.

This clone is a singleton in its sample. The rearrangement uses TRBV7-8 and TRBJ2-7, with D possibly being TRBD1 (7 bases). Germline V gene lookup returns CDR1 SGHVS and CDR2 FQNEAQ. V lost 5 bases to trimming and J lost 0 bases, with 14 bases between them. CDR3 length equals 15 residues. The CDR3 is CASSTFQGGSYEQYF. The CDR3 DNA follows: TGTGCCAGCAGCACATTTCAGGGGGGCTCCTACGAGCAGTACTTC.

The CDR3 nucleotides are TGTGCCAGCAGCGTCCAGGGAGCGGGAGGTCCGTACAATGAGCAGTTCTTC. Translated, it gives CASSVQGAGGPYNEQFF. The chain has TRBV9 and TRBJ2-1; 9 nucleotides match TRBD2. CDR3 length: 17 residues. Per the germline V gene, CDR1 is SGDLS and CDR2 is YYNGEE. The V segment lost 2 bases and the J segment 4 bases; nucleotides outside the gene matches: 10.

This clone was seen just once. This sequence joins TRBV7-2 and TRBJ2-7; 11 bases match TRBD2. The CDR3 is made up of 15 amino acids. The V and J ends lost 3 bases and 4 bases, in that order; junction bases with no gene match: 5. CDR1 is SGHTA, CDR2 FQGNSA, per germline. CDR3 sequence (DNA): TGTGCCAGCAGCTTCCCGGGACTAGCGGCTTACGAGCAGTACTTC. Amino acid sequence: CASSFPGLAAYEQYF.

V usage is TRBV2 and J usage is TRBJ2-5; D may be TRBD1 or TRBD2 (5 bases each). V gave up 2 bases and J gave up 3 bases, with 16 bases separating them. This CDR3 has 16 amino acids. Germline CDR1 is SNHLY and CDR2 is FYNNEI. CDR3 residues: CASSETQGGYEETQYF. The CDR3 DNA sequence: TGTGCCAGCAGTGAAACGCAGGGCGGGTACGAAGAGACCCAGTACTTC.

This clone was detected only once. This sequence joins TRBV7-2 and TRBJ2-3; 11 bases fit TRBD2. CDR1 is SGHTA, CDR2 FQGNSA, per germline. J lost 1 base, V lost 5 bases, and 8 bases had no gene match. CDR3 length equals 17 residues. The CDR3 sequence: CASSPGTSGGGTDTQYF. CDR3 nucleotides: TGTGCCAGCAGCCCCGGGACTAGCGGCGGTGGCACAGATACGCAGTATTTT.

This clone has just one count. V usage is TRBV2 and J usage is TRBJ1-1; D gene ambiguous. There are 13 residues in the CDR3. Between the trimmed V and J ends, which lost 4 bases and 1 base, there was a span of 7 bases. Germline V CDR1 and CDR2: SNHLY, FYNNEI. This chain's CDR3 is CASSGLANTEAFF. The CDR3 bases are TGTGCCAGCAGTGGATTGGCGAACACTGAAGCTTTCTTT.

V usage is TRBV6-5 and J usage is TRBJ2-2, with D perhaps TRBD1 (6 bases). From germline, CDR1 is MNHEY and CDR2 SVGAGI. Trimming stripped 2 bases from V and 0 bases from J, with 10 bases between. This CDR3 has 16 amino acids. CDR3 nucleotide sequence: TGTGCCAGCAGTTACAGGGGACAATCGAACACCGGGGAGCTGTTTTTT. Encoded protein: CASSYRGQSNTGELFF.